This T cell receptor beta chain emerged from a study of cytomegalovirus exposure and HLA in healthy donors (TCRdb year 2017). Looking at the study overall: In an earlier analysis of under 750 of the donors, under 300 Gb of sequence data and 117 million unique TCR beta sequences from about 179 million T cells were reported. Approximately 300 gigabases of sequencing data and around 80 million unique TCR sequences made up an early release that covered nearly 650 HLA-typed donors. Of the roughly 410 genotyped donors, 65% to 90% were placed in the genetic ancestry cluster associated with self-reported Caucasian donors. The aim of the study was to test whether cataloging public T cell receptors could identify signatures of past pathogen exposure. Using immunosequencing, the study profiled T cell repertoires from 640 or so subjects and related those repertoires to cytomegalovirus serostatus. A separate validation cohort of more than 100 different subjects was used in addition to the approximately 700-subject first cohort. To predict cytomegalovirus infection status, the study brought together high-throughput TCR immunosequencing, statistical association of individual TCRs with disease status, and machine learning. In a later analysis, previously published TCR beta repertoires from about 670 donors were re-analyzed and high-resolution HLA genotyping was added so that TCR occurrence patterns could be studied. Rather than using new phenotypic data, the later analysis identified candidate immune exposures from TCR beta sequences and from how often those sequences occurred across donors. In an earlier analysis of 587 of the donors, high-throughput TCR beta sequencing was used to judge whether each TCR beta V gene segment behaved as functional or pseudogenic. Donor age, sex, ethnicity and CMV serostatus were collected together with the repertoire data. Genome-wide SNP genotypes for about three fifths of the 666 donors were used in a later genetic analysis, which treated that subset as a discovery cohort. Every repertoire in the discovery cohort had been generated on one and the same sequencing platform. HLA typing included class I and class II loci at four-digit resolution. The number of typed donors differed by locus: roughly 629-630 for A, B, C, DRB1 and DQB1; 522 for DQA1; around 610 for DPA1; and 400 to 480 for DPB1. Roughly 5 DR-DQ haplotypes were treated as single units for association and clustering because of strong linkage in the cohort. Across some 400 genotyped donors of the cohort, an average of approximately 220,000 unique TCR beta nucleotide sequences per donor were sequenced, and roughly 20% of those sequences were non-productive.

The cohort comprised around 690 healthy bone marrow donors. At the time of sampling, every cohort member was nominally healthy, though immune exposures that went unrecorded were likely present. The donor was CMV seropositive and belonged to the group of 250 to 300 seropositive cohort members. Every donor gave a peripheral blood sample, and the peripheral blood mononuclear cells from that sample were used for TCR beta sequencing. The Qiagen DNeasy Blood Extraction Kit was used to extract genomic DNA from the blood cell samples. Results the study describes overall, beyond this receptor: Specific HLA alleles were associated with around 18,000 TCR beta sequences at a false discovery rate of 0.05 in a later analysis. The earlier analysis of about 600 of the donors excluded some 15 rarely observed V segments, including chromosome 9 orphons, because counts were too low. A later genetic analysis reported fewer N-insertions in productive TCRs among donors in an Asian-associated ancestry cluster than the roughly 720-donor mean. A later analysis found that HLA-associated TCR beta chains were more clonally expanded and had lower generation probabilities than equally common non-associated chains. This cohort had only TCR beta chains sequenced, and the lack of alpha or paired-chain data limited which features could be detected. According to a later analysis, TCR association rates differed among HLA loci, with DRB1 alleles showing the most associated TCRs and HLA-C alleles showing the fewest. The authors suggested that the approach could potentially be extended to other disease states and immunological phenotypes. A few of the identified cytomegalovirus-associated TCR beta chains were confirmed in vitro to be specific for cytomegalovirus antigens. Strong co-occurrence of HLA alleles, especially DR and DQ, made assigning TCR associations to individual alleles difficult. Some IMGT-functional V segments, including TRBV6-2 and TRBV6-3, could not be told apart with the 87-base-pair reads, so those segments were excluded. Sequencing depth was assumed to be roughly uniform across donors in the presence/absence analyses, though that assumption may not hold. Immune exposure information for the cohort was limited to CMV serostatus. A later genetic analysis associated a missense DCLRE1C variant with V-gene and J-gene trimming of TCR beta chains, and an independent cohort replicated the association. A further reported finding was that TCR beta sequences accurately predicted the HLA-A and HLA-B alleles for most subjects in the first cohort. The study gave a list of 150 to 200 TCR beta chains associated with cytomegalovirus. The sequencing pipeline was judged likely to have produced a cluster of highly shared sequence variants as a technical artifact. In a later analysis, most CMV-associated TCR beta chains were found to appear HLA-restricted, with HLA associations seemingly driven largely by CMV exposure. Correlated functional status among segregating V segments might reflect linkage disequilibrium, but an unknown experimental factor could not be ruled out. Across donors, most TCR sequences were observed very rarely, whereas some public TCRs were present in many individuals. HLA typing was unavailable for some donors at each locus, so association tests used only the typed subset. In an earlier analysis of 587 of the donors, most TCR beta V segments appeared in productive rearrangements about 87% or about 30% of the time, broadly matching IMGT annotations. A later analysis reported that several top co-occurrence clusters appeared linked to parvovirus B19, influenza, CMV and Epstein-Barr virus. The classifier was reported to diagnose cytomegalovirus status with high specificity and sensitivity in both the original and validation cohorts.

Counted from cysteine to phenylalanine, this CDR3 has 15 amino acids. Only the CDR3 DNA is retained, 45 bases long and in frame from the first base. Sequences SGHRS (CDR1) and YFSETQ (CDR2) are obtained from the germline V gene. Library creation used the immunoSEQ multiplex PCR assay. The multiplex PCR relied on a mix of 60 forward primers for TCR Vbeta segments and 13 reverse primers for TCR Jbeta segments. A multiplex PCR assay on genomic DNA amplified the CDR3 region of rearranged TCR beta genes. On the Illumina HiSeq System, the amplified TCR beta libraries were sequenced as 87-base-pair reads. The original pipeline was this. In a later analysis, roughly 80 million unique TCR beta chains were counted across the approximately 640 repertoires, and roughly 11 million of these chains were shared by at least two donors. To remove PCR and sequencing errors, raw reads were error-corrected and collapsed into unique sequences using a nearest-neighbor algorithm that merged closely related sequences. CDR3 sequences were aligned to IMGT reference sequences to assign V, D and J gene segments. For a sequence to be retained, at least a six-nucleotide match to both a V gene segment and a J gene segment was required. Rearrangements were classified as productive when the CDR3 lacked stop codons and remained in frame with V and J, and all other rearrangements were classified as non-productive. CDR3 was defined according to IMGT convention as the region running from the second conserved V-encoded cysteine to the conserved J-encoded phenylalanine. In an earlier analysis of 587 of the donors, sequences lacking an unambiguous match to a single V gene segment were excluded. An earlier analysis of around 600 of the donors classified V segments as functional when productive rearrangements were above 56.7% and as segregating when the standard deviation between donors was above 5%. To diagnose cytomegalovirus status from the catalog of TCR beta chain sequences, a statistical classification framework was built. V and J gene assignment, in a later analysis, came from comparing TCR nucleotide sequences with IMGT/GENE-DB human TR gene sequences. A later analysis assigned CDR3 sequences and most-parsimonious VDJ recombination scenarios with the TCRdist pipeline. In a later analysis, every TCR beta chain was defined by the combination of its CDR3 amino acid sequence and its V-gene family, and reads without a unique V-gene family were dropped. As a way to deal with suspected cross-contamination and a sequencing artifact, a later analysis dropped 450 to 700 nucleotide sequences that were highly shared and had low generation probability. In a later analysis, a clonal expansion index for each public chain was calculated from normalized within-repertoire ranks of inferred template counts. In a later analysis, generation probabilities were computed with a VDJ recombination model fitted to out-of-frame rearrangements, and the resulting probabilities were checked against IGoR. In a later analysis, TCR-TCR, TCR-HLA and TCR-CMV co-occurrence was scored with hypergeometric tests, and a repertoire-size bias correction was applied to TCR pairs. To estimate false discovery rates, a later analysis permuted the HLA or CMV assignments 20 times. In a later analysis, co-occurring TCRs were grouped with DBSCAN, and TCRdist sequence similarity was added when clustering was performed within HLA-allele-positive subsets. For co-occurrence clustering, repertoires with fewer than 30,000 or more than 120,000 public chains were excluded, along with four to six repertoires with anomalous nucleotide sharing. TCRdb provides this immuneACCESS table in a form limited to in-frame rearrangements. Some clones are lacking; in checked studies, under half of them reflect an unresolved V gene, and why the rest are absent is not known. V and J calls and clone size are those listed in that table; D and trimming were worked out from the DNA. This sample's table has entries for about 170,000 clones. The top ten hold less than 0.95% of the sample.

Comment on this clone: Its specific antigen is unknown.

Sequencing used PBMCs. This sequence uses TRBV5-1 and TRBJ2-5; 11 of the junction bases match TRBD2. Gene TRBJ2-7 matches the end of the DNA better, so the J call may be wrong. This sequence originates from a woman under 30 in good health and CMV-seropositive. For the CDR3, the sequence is CASSLELAGAYEQYF. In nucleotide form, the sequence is TGCGCCAGCAGCTTGGAACTAGCGGGAGCCTACGAGCAGTACTTC.